These 9 T cell receptor beta chains were sequenced from one sample in a study of Graves' ophthalmopathy and Graves' hyperthyroidism (dated by TCRdb to 2016 to 2018). Sequencing took place on an Illumina HiSeq 2000. TCR beta CDR3 regions were amplified from RNA transcripts for repertoire sequencing. The first round of RT-PCR was done with HTBI primers and the Qiagen OneStep RT-PCR kit, and was followed by a second round of multiplex PCR, then size selection and purification. TCRdb reran the public reads through fastp at Q25 and MiXCR, keeping productive beta chains. Entries that share a CDR3 protein sequence are merged under the most common genes and DNA. In all, the sample holds a few hundred thousand distinct CDR3 sequences, and roughly 39% of those were seen once. The biggest ten clones account for 4% to 5% of the sample. Sequenced input: peripheral blood or thyroid tissue (not recorded which). All receptors come from an adult man with Graves' hyperthyroidism.

This clonotype was detected a few times. CDR3 residues: CASSLDSGGNSPLHF. The CDR3 coding sequence is TGTGCCAGCAGCTTGGACAGCGGAGGTAATTCACCCCTCCACTTT. This chain connects TRBV7-2 to TRBJ1-6, with D perhaps matching TRBD1 (6 bases). The CDR3 covers 15 residues. V shed 3 bases and J shed 6 bases, with 12 bases lying between them. Germline lookup yields CDR1 SGHTA and CDR2 FQGNSA.

This clonotype came up a few times. The gene calls are TRBV30 and TRBJ1-2; TRBD1 might be the D (5 bases). There are 13 residues in the CDR3. V lost 4 bases to trimming and J lost 3 bases, with 12 bases between them. Per the germline V gene, CDR1 is GTSNPN and CDR2 is SVGIG (reference sequence). CDR3 bases: TGTGCCTGGAACCAGGGTTGGGACTATGGCTACACCTTC. This codes for CAWNQGWDYGYTF.

This clonotype was seen at least ten times. J is TRBJ2-7 and V is TRBV20-1; 8 nucleotides align to TRBD2. The V gene's germline CDR1 is DFQATT and CDR2 SNEGSKA (reference sequence). CDR3 length equals 14 residues. Trimming cost V 7 bases and J 4 bases; bases outside gene matches: 12. The CDR3: CSGEGTSGNYEQYF. Here the CDR3 DNA reads TGCAGTGGAGAAGGAACTAGCGGCAATTACGAGCAGTACTTC.

The chain combines TRBV4-1 with TRBJ1-2, with D tentatively TRBD1 (5 bases). The CDR3 has 16 residues. V shed 0 bases and J shed 2 bases, with 13 bases lying between them. CDR1 and CDR2 (germline): MGHRA, YSYEKL. The CDR3: CASSQDLAAGNYGYTF. CDR3 nucleotide sequence: TGCGCCAGCAGCCAAGACTTGGCGGCAGGGAACTATGGCTACACCTTC.

The table lists this clonotype with many counts. The chain couples TRBV5-1 to TRBJ1-3; the D is unclear. The CDR3 is 17 amino acids. Germline CDR1 and CDR2: SGHRS and YFSETQ. V was cut by 0 bases and J by 0 bases, with 13 bases left in between. CDR3: CASSLGGVYNSGNTIYF. The DNA of the CDR3 is TGCGCCAGCAGCTTGGGTGGGGTGTACAACTCTGGAAACACCATATATTTT. The complete variable domain, with remaining parts taken from reference TRBV5-1 and TRBJ1-3, reads KAGVTQTPRYLIKTRGQQVTLSCSPISGHRSVSWYQQTPGQGLQFLFEYFSETQRNKGNFPGRFSGRQFSNSRSEMNVSTLELGDSALYLCASSLGGVYNSGNTIYFGEGSWLTVV.

The genes are TRBV29-1 and TRBJ1-2; TRBD1 might be the D (5 bases). The ends were cut back, 7 bases at V and 4 bases at J, with 16 bases in the middle. Germline lookup yields CDR1 SQVTM and CDR2 ANQGSEA. The CDR3 has 13 amino acids. The chain's CDR3 is CSGRTSGGYGYTF. In nucleotides, the CDR3 is TGCAGCGGGAGGACTAGCGGGGGCTATGGCTACACCTTC. The whole variable domain, remainder taken from reference TRBV29-1 and TRBJ1-2, is SAVISQKPSRDICQRGTSLTIQCQVDSQVTMMFWYRQQPGQSLTLIATANQGSEATYESGFVIDKFPISRPNLTFSTLTVSNMSPEDSSIYLCSGRTSGGYGYTFGSGTRLTVV.

The chain recombines TRBV28 with TRBJ1-1; D gene uncertain. V lost 1 base and J lost 0, with 9 bases in between. The CDR3 has 15 residues. The germline V gene has CDR1 MDHEN and CDR2 SYDVKM. Here the CDR3 reads CASSLYPRMNTEAFF. In nucleotides, the CDR3 is TGTGCCAGCAGTTTATATCCGAGGATGAACACTGAAGCTTTCTTT.

This clonotype was picked up one time. The V gene is TRBV5-1, the J gene TRBJ2-5, with D possibly called TRBD1 or TRBD2 (5 bases each). The ends were cut back, 5 bases at V and 2 bases at J, with 16 bases in the middle. CDR1 is SGHRS and CDR2 is YFSETQ in the germline V gene. This CDR3 region has 15 residues. CDR3 region: CASRPPGPRQETQYF. The CDR3 DNA reads TGCGCCAGCAGGCCACCGGGACCTAGACAAGAGACCCAGTACTTC.

This clonotype has more than one count but fewer than ten. The chain has TRBV20-1 and TRBJ2-7; a possible D gene is TRBD1 (6 bases). The CDR3 totals 16 residues. Germline CDR1 reads DFQATT; CDR2 reads SNEGSKA (reference sequence). With 1 base removed from V and 0 bases from J, the gap between germline ends came to 16 bases. CDR3 bases: TGCAGTGCTAGAGCTAGGGGGAGTGTCCACTCCTACGAGCAGTACTTC. Translation: CSARARGSVHSYEQYF.